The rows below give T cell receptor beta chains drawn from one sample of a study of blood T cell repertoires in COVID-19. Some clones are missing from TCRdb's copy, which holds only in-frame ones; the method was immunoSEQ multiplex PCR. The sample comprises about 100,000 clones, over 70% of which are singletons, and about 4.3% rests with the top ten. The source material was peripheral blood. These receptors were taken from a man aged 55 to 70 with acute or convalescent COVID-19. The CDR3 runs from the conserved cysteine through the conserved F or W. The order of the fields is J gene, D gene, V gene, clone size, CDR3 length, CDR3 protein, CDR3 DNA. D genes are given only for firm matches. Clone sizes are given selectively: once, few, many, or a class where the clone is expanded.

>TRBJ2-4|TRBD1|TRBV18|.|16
CASSPRDSLAKNIQYF
TGTGCCAGCTCACCACGGGACAGTCTAGCCAAAAACATTCAGTACTTC
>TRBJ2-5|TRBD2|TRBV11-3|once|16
CASSLSYGGASETQYF
TGTGCCAGCAGCTTATCCTACGGGGGGGCCTCGGAGACCCAGTACTTC
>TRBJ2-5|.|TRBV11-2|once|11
CASSFYETQYF
TGTGCCAGCAGCTTCTACGAGACCCAGTACTTC
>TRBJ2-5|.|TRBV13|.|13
CASSFGGVETQYF
TGTGCCAGCAGCTTTGGCGGGGTGGAGACCCAGTACTTC
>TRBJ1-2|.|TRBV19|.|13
CASTRGFKYGYTF
TGTGCCAGTACGCGGGGGTTTAAATATGGCTACACCTTC
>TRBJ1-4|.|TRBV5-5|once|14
CASSKSGQNEKLFF
TGTGCCAGCAGCAAATCAGGGCAGAACGAAAAACTGTTTTTT
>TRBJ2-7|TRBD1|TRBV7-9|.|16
CASSQRSPGQSYEQYF
TGTGCCAGCAGCCAGAGATCACCGGGACAGTCCTACGAGCAGTACTTC
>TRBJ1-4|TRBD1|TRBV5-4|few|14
CASSLTGGNEKLFF
TGTGCCAGCAGCCTTACAGGGGGTAATGAAAAACTGTTTTTT
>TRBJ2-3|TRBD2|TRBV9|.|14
CASSFRLAPDTQYF
TGTGCCAGCAGCTTCAGACTAGCCCCAGATACGCAGTATTTT
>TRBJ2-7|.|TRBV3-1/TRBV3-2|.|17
CASSQRVRTGVLIGQYF
TGTGCCAGCAGCCAACGCGTTCGGACTGGAGTTTTAATAGGGCAGTACTTC
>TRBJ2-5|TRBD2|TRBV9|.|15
CASSASAGGQETQYF
TGTGCCAGCAGCGCCTCGGCGGGGGGTCAAGAGACCCAGTACTTC
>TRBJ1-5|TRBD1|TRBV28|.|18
CASSITGQGVASNQPQHF
TGTGCCAGCAGTATAACTGGACAGGGAGTAGCGAGCAATCAGCCCCAGCATTTT
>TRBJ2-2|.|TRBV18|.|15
CASSPYQGLERELFF
TGTGCCAGCTCACCATATCAGGGGCTGGAGCGGGAGCTGTTTTTT
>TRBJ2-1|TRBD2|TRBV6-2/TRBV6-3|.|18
CASSYSVTSGGNYNEQFF
TGTGCCAGCAGTTACTCTGTGACTAGCGGGGGGAATTACAATGAGCAGTTCTTC
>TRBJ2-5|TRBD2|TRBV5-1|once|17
CASSPGLAGTIPETQYF
TGCGCCAGCAGCCCCGGCTTAGCGGGGACCATCCCGGAGACCCAGTACTTC
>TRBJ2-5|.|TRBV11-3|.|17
CASSFYEDRPYQETQYF
TGTGCCAGCAGCTTTTATGAAGACAGGCCATACCAAGAGACCCAGTACTTC
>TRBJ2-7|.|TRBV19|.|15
CASSIANSGAYEQYF
TGTGCCAGTAGTATAGCGAATAGCGGAGCCTACGAGCAGTACTTC
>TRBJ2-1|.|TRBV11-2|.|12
CASSLSRWEQFF
TGTGCCAGCAGCTTATCTAGATGGGAGCAGTTCTTC
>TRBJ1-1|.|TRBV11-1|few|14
CASSQTDMNTEAFF
TGTGCCAGCAGCCAGACAGACATGAACACTGAAGCTTTCTTT
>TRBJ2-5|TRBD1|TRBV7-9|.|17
CASSSGGQGTLGETQYF
TGTGCCAGCAGCTCAGGCGGACAGGGTACTCTCGGGGAGACCCAGTACTTC
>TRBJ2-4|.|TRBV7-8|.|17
CASSLGGVRLAKNIQYF
TGTGCCAGCAGCTTAGGGGGGGTCAGACTAGCCAAAAACATTCAGTACTTC
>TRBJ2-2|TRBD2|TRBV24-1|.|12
CATSTSGGELFF
TGTGCCACCAGTACTAGCGGGGGGGAGCTGTTTTTT
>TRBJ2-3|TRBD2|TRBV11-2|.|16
CASSLALAPRTDTQYF
TGTGCCAGCAGCTTGGCACTAGCGCCTCGCACAGATACGCAGTATTTT
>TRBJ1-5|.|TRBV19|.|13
CASTDIGNQPQHF
TGTGCCAGTACTGACATTGGCAATCAGCCCCAGCATTTT
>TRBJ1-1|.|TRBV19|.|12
CASSRTGSEAFF
TGTGCCAGTAGTAGAACAGGGTCAGAAGCTTTCTTT
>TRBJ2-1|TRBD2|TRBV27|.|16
CASSPAGRSSYNEQFF
TGTGCCAGCAGCCCAGCGGGGCGAAGCTCCTACAATGAGCAGTTCTTC
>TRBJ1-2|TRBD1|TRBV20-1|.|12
CSASLTGAGYTF
TGCAGTGCTAGTCTCACAGGGGCTGGCTACACCTTC
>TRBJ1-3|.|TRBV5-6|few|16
CASSLGQLFSGNTIYF
TGTGCCAGCAGCTTGGGACAGCTTTTCTCTGGAAACACCATATATTTT
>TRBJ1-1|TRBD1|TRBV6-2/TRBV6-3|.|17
CASSYPDRGSVNTEAFF
TGTGCCAGCAGTTACCCCGACAGGGGGTCGGTGAACACTGAAGCTTTCTTT
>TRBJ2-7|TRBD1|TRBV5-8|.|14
CASSRDSISYEQYF
TGTGCCAGCAGCCGGGACAGCATCTCCTACGAGCAGTACTTC
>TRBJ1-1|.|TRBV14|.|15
CASSQGAGRNTEAFF
TGTGCCAGCAGCCAAGGGGCGGGGAGGAACACTGAAGCTTTCTTT
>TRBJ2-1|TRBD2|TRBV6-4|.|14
CASSAGGRYNEQFF
TGTGCCAGTTCAGCGGGAGGTCGCTACAATGAGCAGTTCTTC
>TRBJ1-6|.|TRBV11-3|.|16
CASSPRGGVYNSPLHF
TGTGCCAGCAGCCCCCGGGGGGGGGTCTATAATTCACCCCTCCACTTT
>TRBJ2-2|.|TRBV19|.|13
CASSIYSTGELFF
TGTGCCAGTAGTATATATTCCACCGGGGAGCTGTTTTTT
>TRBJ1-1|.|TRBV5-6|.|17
CASSLMRDSYMNTEAFF
TGTGCCAGCAGCTTGATGAGGGATAGTTATATGAACACTGAAGCTTTCTTT
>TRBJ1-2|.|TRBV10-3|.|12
CAINELNYGYTF
TGTGCCATCAACGAACTTAACTATGGCTACACCTTC
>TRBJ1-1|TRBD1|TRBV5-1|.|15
CASSPSQGGNTEAFF
TGCGCCAGCAGCCCGTCTCAGGGGGGAAACACTGAAGCTTTCTTT
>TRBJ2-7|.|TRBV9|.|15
CASSVGLGIGYEQYF
TGTGCCAGCAGCGTAGGTTTGGGTATCGGGTACGAGCAGTACTTC
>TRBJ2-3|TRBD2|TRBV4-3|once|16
CASSPRRAGGTDTQYF
TGCGCCAGCAGCCCTAGGCGGGCGGGGGGAACAGATACGCAGTATTTT
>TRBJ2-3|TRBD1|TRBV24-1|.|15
CATSEGDRTTDTQYF
TGTGCCACCAGTGAGGGGGACAGGACAACAGATACGCAGTATTTT
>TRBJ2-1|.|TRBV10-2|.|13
CASSAGAYNEQFF
TGCGCCAGCAGCGCGGGGGCTTACAATGAGCAGTTCTTC
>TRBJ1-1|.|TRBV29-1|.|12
CSVRQGDTEAFF
TGCAGCGTTCGTCAAGGGGACACTGAAGCTTTCTTT
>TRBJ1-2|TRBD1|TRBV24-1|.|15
CATSDPKGTGGSYTF
TGTGCCACCAGTGATCCGAAGGGGACAGGGGGAAGCTACACCTTC